These 16 T cell receptor beta chains were all obtained from the same sample, sequenced in a study of T cell repertoires in cytomegalovirus infection. TCRdb used MiXCR to reprocess the reads, holding one entry per CDR3 protein. The sample has more than 350,000 distinct CDR3 sequences; approximately 33% are singletons. The source material was PBMCs. Receptors were obtained from a human donor in good health (CMV status not recorded). Some clones in this sample may be carry-over from other donors' samples.

The table lists this clonotype with many counts. The V call is TRBV7-9, the J call TRBJ1-1; possible D gene TRBD1, 5 bases. The CDR3 sequence is 15 residues long. Per the germline V gene, CDR1 is SEHNR and CDR2 is FQNEAQ (reference sequence). The V gene lost 3 bases and the J gene lost 0 bases, with 11 bases spanning the gap. CDR3 amino acids: CASSFPRDVNTEAFF. The CDR3, as DNA: TGTGCCAGCAGCTTTCCCCGGGACGTGAACACTGAAGCTTTCTTT.

The J gene is TRBJ2-3, the V gene TRBV12-3 or TRBV12-4; TRBD1 aligns across 7 bases. After removal of 3 bases from V and 0 bases from J, the junction contained 9 bases not matched to a gene. This CDR3 comprises 17 residues. The CDR3 loop reads CASSFGPTGLSTDTQYF. The CDR3 nucleotides are TGTGCCAGCAGTTTCGGCCCGACAGGGCTGAGCACAGATACGCAGTATTTT.

This sequence joins TRBV2 and TRBJ2-1; D gene ambiguous. Deletions cut 8 bases from V and 0 bases from J, with 11 bases between. This CDR3 is 14 amino acids long. Germline V lookup: CDR1 SNHLY, CDR2 FYNNEI. This CDR3 reads CASLYLDSYNEQFF. CDR3 bases: TGTGCCAGCCTGTATTTAGACTCCTACAATGAGCAGTTCTTC.

This clonotype was recorded a few times. The J gene is TRBJ1-5, the V gene TRBV5-5, with D possibly matching TRBD1 (5 bases). V gave up 0 bases and J gave up 5 bases, with 9 bases separating them. Germline CDR1 SGHKS, CDR2 YYEKEE (reference sequence). There are 14 residues in the CDR3. The CDR3 nucleotides are TGTGCCAGCAGCTTGGACCGGGGGGATCAGCCCCAGCATTTT. As protein: CASSLDRGDQPQHF.

This clonotype was counted at least ten times. This chain links TRBV7-9 with TRBJ2-3; D may correspond to TRBD1 or TRBD2 (5 bases each). Looked up from germline, CDR1 is SEHNR and CDR2 is FQNEAQ (reference sequence). CDR3 size: 14 residues. Trimming pared 5 bases from V and 0 bases from J, leaving 9 bases between. In nucleotides, the CDR3 is TGTGCCAGCAGCGTCGGGACCAGCACAGATACGCAGTATTTT. Residues: CASSVGTSTDTQYF.

The chain uses TRBV4-3 and TRBJ1-1, with unresolved D. Germline assignment: CDR1 LGHNA and CDR2 YSLEER. The CDR3 consists of 13 residues. V was trimmed by 1 base and J by 6 bases, leaving 9 bases between them. The CDR3 spells CASSQADIAEAFF. CDR3 coding DNA: TGCGCCAGCAGCCAAGCAGATATCGCTGAAGCTTTCTTT.

At least ten counts were recorded for this clonotype. The J gene is TRBJ1-3, the V gene TRBV6-1, with D hard to call. Trimming took off 6 bases at V and 0 bases at J, with 9 bases between the two ends. The CDR3 is 14 amino acids. Germline CDR1 MNHNS, CDR2 SASEGT. Written as DNA, the CDR3 is TGTGCCAGCAGACCGGAACGCTCTGGAAACACCATATATTTT. As protein: CASRPERSGNTIYF.

CDR3 region: CSARNRGPTGELFF. As DNA, the CDR3 is TGCAGTGCTAGAAACAGGGGGCCGACCGGGGAGCTGTTTTTT. This sequence joins TRBV20-1 and TRBJ2-2; 9 nucleotides match TRBD1. In germline, CDR1 is DFQATT, CDR2 SNEGSKA (reference sequence). This CDR3 is built from 14 residues. Trimming at V came to 2 bases and at J to 5 bases, leaving 3 bases not matched to a gene.

The chain uses TRBV10-3 and TRBJ2-7, with D perhaps TRBD2 (6 bases). V lost 4 bases and J lost 2, with 15 bases in between. Per germline, CDR1 ENHRY and CDR2 SYGVKD. The CDR3 totals 15 residues. CDR3 protein: CAISVSGETTYEQYF. Written as DNA, the CDR3 is TGTGCCATCAGTGTGTCGGGAGAAACCACCTACGAGCAGTACTTC.

The chain links TRBV19 to TRBJ2-7, with 8 bases that match TRBD1. The CDR3 extends over 15 amino acids. After removal of 4 bases from V and 4 bases from J, the junction contained 9 bases not matched to a gene. Germline CDR1 reads LNHDA; CDR2 reads SQIVND (reference sequence). Written as DNA, the CDR3 is TGTGCCAGTAGTACCGGGACAGGTGCATTTTACGAGCAGTACTTC. This encodes CASSTGTGAFYEQYF.

As to this clonotype: A much more abundant neighbour one base away suggests this may be a read error. For the CDR3, the DNA is TGTGCCAGCAGCTTAGGGACAGGGGTTGCGCAAGCTTTCTTT. Encoded protein: CASSLGTGVAQAFF. V usage is TRBV7-2 and J usage is TRBJ1-1; 9 bases match TRBD1. The germline V gene encodes CDR1 SGHTA and CDR2 FQGNSA. CDR3 length: 14 amino acids. Trimming at V came to 1 base and at J to 9 bases, leaving 6 bases not matched to a gene.

The chain joins TRBV5-6 to TRBJ2-3, with TRBD2 as a possible D gene (6 bases). The germline CDR1 and CDR2 sequences are SGHDT and YYEEEE. The length of the CDR3 is 17 residues. Trimming pared 1 base from V and 0 bases from J, leaving 15 bases between. As DNA, the CDR3 is TGTGCCAGCAGCTTGTGGGGAGGTTTTCCTAGCACAGATACGCAGTATTTT. Amino acids: CASSLWGGFPSTDTQYF.

In this sample, this clonotype turned up a few times. The chain combines TRBV27 with TRBJ1-2; 7 nucleotides align to TRBD1. With 4 bases clipped from V and 7 bases from J, the junction kept 6 bases outside the gene matches. Germline CDR1 is MNHEY and CDR2 is SMNVEV (reference sequence). The CDR3 covers 13 residues. CDR3 bases: TGTGCCAGCAGTTACGAGGGGGCTCGTGGCTACACCTTC. Translated: CASSYEGARGYTF.

The chain uses TRBV19 and TRBJ1-2; D call uncertain. The CDR3 is made up of 13 amino acids. Looked up from germline, CDR1 is LNHDA and CDR2 is SQIVND (reference sequence). V lost 4 bases and J lost 2, with 8 bases in between. The CDR3, as DNA: TGTGCCAGTAGTAGAACAGAGAACTATGGCTACACCTTC. The encoded protein is CASSRTENYGYTF.

This clonotype was counted ten times or more. V usage is TRBV7-2 and J usage is TRBJ2-7; D ambiguous. CDR1 and CDR2 from the germline V gene are SGHTA and FQGNSA. The ends were cut back, 1 base at V and 0 bases at J, with 7 bases in the middle. The CDR3 spans 14 residues. CDR3: CASSLGLSSYEQYF. As DNA, the CDR3 is TGTGCCAGCAGCTTAGGCTTGAGCTCCTACGAGCAGTACTTC.

This clonotype was seen more than once but under ten times. The V gene is TRBV7-8, the J gene TRBJ2-3, with 8 bases fitting TRBD1. The CDR3 length is 18 residues. The J segment lost 4 bases and the V segment lost 0 bases, leaving 12 bases of the junction unmatched. Germline CDR1 reads SGHVS; CDR2 reads FQNEAQ. The CDR3 spells CASSLAPKPGQESDTQYF. In DNA, the CDR3 is TGTGCCAGCAGCTTAGCACCAAAACCGGGACAGGAATCAGATACGCAGTATTTT.